Ten or more counts support the clone carrying this TCR beta chain. Its antigen is still unknown. This sample was taken from a study of T cells in Graves' hyperthyroidism and ophthalmopathy. Turning to the study itself: Once the initial diagnosis was made, peripheral blood was obtained before any treatment. Study findings and constraints: Ophthalmopathy was separated from stable hyperthyroidism by a 13 V-J model.

Patients with uncontrolled infections, other autoimmune diseases, pregnancy or lactation were excluded. Orbital computed tomography, thyroid ultrasound, serum thyroxine and TRAb, and clinical symptoms together informed the diagnoses. RNA transcripts gave rise to amplified TCR beta CDR3 regions. HTBI primers were used for first-round RT-PCR of the TCR CDR3. TCRdb re-called the multiplex PCR reads through MiXCR, storing one row per CDR3 protein. Of about 34,000 distinct CDR3 sequences in the sample, around 52% were seen once. The V and J ends lost 1 base and 3 bases respectively, with 10 bases between them. This CDR3 comprises 14 residues. Germline CDR1 is LGHDT and CDR2 is YNNKEL (reference sequence).

This TCR was recovered from a woman in her 40s with Graves' ophthalmopathy. Sequencing was carried out using blood. J is TRBJ2-7 and V is TRBV3-1; D ambiguous. In DNA form, the CDR3 reads TGTGCCAGCAGCCAAGCGGGCAGATTCTACGAGCAGTACTTC. This translates into CASSQAGRFYEQYF.